This T cell receptor (beta chain) was found in a study of Graves' ophthalmopathy and Graves' hyperthyroidism. Amplifying from RNA transcripts, the study obtained TCR beta CDR3 regions. Second-round multiplex PCR followed a first-round RT-PCR using HTBI primers. MiXCR, applied by TCRdb to the multiplex PCR reads, yields one record per CDR3 protein. Of almost 750,000 distinct CDR3 sequences in the sample, roughly two fifths were seen once. CDR1 is SEHNR, CDR2 FQNEAQ, per germline (reference sequence). Trimming shortened V by 2 bases and J by 2 bases, and 10 bases separated the two germline ends. CDR3 length: 14 residues. Having ophthalmopathy, the donors showed moderate-to-severe activity, CAS ≥3 and NOSPECS ≥4, with disease lasting under 3 months. The PBMCs were taken from around 10 ml of fresh peripheral blood.

This sequence originates from an adult man with Graves' ophthalmopathy. The specimen sequenced was peripheral blood. This chain links TRBV7-9 with TRBJ2-7; perhaps TRBD2 as D (5 bases). CDR3 in amino acids: CASSLSEGTYEQYF. The CDR3, as DNA: TGTGCCAGCAGCTTAAGCGAGGGTACCTACGAGCAGTACTTC. Together with reference TRBV7-9 and TRBJ2-7, the CDR3 gives the full variable domain: DTGVSQNPRHKITKRGQNVTFRCDPISEHNRLYWYRQTLGQGPEFLTYFQNEAQLEKSRLLSDRFSAERPKGSFSTLEIQRTEQGDSAMYLCASSLSEGTYEQYFGPGTRLTVT.